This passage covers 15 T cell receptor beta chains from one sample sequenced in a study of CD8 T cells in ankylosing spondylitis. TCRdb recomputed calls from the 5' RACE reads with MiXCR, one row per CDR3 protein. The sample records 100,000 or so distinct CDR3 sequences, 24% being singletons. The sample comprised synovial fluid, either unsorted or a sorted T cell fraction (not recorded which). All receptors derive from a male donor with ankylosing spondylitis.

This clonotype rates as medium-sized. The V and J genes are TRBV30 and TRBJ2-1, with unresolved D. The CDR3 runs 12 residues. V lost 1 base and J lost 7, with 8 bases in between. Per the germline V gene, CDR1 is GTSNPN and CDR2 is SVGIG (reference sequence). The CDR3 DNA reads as TGTGCCTGGAGTGGGTTACATAATGAGCAGTTCTTC. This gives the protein CAWSGLHNEQFF.

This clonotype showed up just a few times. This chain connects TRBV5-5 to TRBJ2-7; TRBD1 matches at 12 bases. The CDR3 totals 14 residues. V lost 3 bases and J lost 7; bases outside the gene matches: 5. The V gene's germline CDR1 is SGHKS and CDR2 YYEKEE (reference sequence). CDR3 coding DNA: TGTGCCAGCAGCTGGGGACAGGGGGCTGGGGAGCAGTACGTC. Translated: CASSWGQGAGEQYV.

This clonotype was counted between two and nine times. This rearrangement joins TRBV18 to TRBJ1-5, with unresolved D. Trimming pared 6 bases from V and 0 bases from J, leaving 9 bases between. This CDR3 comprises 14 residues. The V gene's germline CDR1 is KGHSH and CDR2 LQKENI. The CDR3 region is CASSLTYSNQPQHF. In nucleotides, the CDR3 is TGTGCCAGCTCCCTTACCTATAGCAATCAGCCCCAGCATTTT.

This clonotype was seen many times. The CDR3 protein is CASTPPRGPQYF. Here the CDR3 DNA reads TGTGCCAGCACCCCTCCGCGCGGGCCCCAGTACTTC. This chain links TRBV28 with TRBJ2-5; a weak D match, TRBD2 (5 bases). The ends were cut back, 7 bases at V and 9 bases at J, with 15 bases in the middle. Germline V gives CDR1 MDHEN, CDR2 SYDVKM. This CDR3 contains 12 residues.

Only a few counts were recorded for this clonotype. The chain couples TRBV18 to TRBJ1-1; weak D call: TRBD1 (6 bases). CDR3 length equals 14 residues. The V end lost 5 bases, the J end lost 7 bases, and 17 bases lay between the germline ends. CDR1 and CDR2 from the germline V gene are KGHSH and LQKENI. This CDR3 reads CASSLGARDGEAFF. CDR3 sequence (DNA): TGTGCCAGCTCATTGGGGGCTAGGGACGGTGAAGCTTTCTTT.

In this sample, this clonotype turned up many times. The CDR3 sequence is CASSFGTDNSPLHF. The CDR3 DNA sequence: TGTGCCAGCAGTTTCGGGACAGATAATTCACCCCTCCACTTT. V gene TRBV6-5 combines with J gene TRBJ1-6, with 7 bases matching TRBD1. V shed 4 bases and J 5 bases; nucleotides not matched to a gene: 2. The CDR3 spans 14 residues. Germline CDR1 MNHEY, CDR2 SVGAGI.

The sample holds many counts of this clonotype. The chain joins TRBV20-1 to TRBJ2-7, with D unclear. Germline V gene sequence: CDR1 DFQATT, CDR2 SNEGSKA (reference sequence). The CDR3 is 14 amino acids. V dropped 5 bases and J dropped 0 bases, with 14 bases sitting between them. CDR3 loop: CSAWALTFSYEQYF. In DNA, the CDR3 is TGCAGTGCTTGGGCACTAACATTCTCCTACGAGCAGTACTTC.

The CDR3 is CASSGAGGPLDEQYF. In DNA, the CDR3 is TGTGCCAGCAGCGGAGCGGGAGGGCCTCTCGACGAGCAGTACTTC. V usage is TRBV9 and J usage is TRBJ2-7; 10 bases agree with TRBD2. Germline CDR1 and CDR2: SGDLS and YYNGEE. Unmatched junction bases numbered 8, after V lost 3 bases and J lost 5 bases. This CDR3 comprises 15 residues.

DNA for the CDR3: TGCAGGGCCCGACGTGGCAGGGCGAACACCGGGGAGCTGTTTTTT. Amino acid sequence: CRARRGRANTGELFF. The V and J genes are TRBV20-1 and TRBJ2-2, with D perhaps TRBD1 (5 bases). The germline V gene has CDR1 DFQATT and CDR2 SNEGSKA (reference sequence). CDR3 size: 15 residues.

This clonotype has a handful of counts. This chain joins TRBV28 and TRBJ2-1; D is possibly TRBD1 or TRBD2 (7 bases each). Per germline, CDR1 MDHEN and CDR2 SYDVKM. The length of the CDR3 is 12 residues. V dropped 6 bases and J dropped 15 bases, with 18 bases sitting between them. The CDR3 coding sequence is TGTGCCAGCAGGGATCGACTAGCAGGGGGGTTCTTC. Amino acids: CASRDRLAGGFF.

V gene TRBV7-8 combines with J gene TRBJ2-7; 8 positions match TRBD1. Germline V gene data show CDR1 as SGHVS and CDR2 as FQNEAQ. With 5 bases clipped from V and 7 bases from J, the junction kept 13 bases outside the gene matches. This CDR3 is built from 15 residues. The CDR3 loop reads CASSHVNHRGMEQYF. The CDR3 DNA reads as TGTGCCAGCAGCCATGTGAACCACAGGGGGATGGAGCAGTACTTC.

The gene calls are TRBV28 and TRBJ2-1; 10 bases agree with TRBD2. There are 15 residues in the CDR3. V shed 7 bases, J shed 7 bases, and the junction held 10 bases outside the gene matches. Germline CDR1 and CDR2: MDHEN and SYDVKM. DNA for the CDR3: TGTGCCAGCACCCCCCCCAGCGGGAGGGGAAATGAGCAGTTCTTC. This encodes CASTPPSGRGNEQFF.

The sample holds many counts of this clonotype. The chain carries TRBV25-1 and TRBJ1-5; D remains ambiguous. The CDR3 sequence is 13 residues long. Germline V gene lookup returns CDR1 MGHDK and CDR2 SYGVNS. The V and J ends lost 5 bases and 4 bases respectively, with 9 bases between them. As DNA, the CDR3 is TGTGCCAGCAGTCCAGCCGGAAATCAGCCCCAGCATTTT. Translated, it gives CASSPAGNQPQHF.

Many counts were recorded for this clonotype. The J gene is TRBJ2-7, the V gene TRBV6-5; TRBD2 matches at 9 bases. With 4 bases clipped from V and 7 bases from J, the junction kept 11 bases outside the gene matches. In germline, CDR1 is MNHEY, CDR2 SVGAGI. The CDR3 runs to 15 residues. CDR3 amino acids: CASSLRREGLGEQYF. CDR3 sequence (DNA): TGTGCCAGCAGTTTAAGGCGGGAGGGCCTTGGGGAGCAGTACTTC.

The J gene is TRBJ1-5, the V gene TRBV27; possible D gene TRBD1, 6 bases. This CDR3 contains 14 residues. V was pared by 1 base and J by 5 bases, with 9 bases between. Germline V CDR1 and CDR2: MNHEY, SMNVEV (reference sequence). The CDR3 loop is CASSLFRGDQPQHF. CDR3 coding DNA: TGTGCCAGCAGTTTATTCAGGGGTGATCAGCCCCAGCATTTT.